The rows below give T cell receptor beta chains drawn from one sample of a study of shared clonotypes between healthy human individuals. The protocol was immunoSEQ multiplex PCR, while the TCRdb copy is restricted to in-frame clones and leaves out a portion. This repertoire shows 100,000 or so clones, roughly half found once; its top ten account for over 12%. Material for sequencing was PBMCs. The receptors originated from a woman aged 40 to 50 in good health. Some clones in this sample may be carry-over from other donors' samples. Both conserved end residues are part of each CDR3. Fields, in order: V gene, clone size, D gene, J gene, CDR3 DNA, CDR3 protein. The D gene is left open where the match is weak. Size is stated for part of the rows, as once, few or many counts, or as a class when the clone is expanded.

V gene: TRBV28; clone size: many; D gene: .; J gene: TRBJ1-2; CDR3 DNA: TGTGCCAGCAGTTTAATTGGGGTGGATTACCCCTATGGCTACACCTTC; CDR3 protein: CASSLIGVDYPYGYTF
V gene: TRBV28; clone size: .; D gene: TRBD1; J gene: TRBJ1-1; CDR3 DNA: TGTGCCAGCAGTCGAGGACAGGGGGGCACTGAAGCTTTCTTT; CDR3 protein: CASSRGQGGTEAFF
V gene: TRBV30; clone size: few; D gene: TRBD1; J gene: TRBJ2-1; CDR3 DNA: TGTGCCTGGAGTGTAAAGGGGGCGGATGAGCAGTTCTTC; CDR3 protein: CAWSVKGADEQFF
V gene: TRBV7-9; clone size: .; D gene: .; J gene: TRBJ1-1; CDR3 DNA: TGTGCCAGCAGCTTAGCAGGGAGGACTGAAGCTTTCTTT; CDR3 protein: CASSLAGRTEAFF
V gene: TRBV14; clone size: many; D gene: .; J gene: TRBJ1-2; CDR3 DNA: TGTGCCAGCAGCCAAGAGCAAATGCGGGGCTACACCTTC; CDR3 protein: CASSQEQMRGYTF
V gene: TRBV30; clone size: many; D gene: .; J gene: TRBJ2-7; CDR3 DNA: TGTGCCTGGACCCGACCCCCTTCCTACGAGCAGTACTTC; CDR3 protein: CAWTRPPSYEQYF
V gene: TRBV10-2; clone size: .; D gene: .; J gene: TRBJ2-7; CDR3 DNA: TGCGCCAGCAGCCCTACCTACGAGCAGTACTTC; CDR3 protein: CASSPTYEQYF
V gene: TRBV2; clone size: .; D gene: .; J gene: TRBJ1-2; CDR3 DNA: TGTGCCAGCAGTGAAGACAGAAGCTATGGCTACACCTTC; CDR3 protein: CASSEDRSYGYTF
V gene: TRBV6-5; clone size: .; D gene: TRBD1; J gene: TRBJ2-3; CDR3 DNA: TGTGCCAGCAGTTACGGGACAGGGGTCACAGATACGCAGTATTTT; CDR3 protein: CASSYGTGVTDTQYF
V gene: TRBV10-3; clone size: .; D gene: .; J gene: TRBJ1-2; CDR3 DNA: TGTGCCATCAGTGAGTCCGGCCTAGGTCCCAACTATGGCTACACCTTC; CDR3 protein: CAISESGLGPNYGYTF
V gene: TRBV30; clone size: .; D gene: .; J gene: TRBJ2-7; CDR3 DNA: TGTGCCTGTCTTAATAGCCTAGAGAGCTCCTACGAGCAGTACTTC; CDR3 protein: CACLNSLESSYEQYF
V gene: TRBV7-3; clone size: once; D gene: .; J gene: TRBJ2-5; CDR3 DNA: TGTGCCAGCAGCTTAGATCAGGGCGGTCAAGAGACCCAGTACTTC; CDR3 protein: CASSLDQGGQETQYF
V gene: TRBV30; clone size: few; D gene: TRBD1; J gene: TRBJ1-2; CDR3 DNA: TGTGCCTGGAGTGTACAGGGGGCCTATGGCTACACCTTC; CDR3 protein: CAWSVQGAYGYTF
V gene: TRBV28; clone size: many; D gene: .; J gene: TRBJ2-7; CDR3 DNA: TGTGCCAGCAGTAGGGGACCGACGAGCTCCTACGAGCAGTACTTC; CDR3 protein: CASSRGPTSSYEQYF
V gene: TRBV4-1; clone size: .; D gene: .; J gene: TRBJ1-5; CDR3 DNA: TGCGCCAGCAGCCAAGAGGACAACTGGGCCCAGCATTTT; CDR3 protein: CASSQEDNWAQHF
V gene: TRBV6-1; clone size: .; D gene: TRBD1; J gene: TRBJ1-5; CDR3 DNA: TGTGCCAGCAAGGTAGGGACAGGGAGCAATCAGCCCCAGCATTTT; CDR3 protein: CASKVGTGSNQPQHF
V gene: TRBV18; clone size: .; D gene: .; J gene: TRBJ2-7; CDR3 DNA: TGTGCCAGCTCACCTATCCAGGGGGGGAGCCACGAGCAGTACTTC; CDR3 protein: CASSPIQGGSHEQYF
V gene: TRBV10-3; clone size: .; D gene: .; J gene: TRBJ2-3; CDR3 DNA: TGTGCCATCAGTGATATGGTTAATACGCAGTATTTT; CDR3 protein: CAISDMVNTQYF
V gene: TRBV2; clone size: .; D gene: TRBD1; J gene: TRBJ2-3; CDR3 DNA: TGTGCCAGCAGTGTAGGACAGGGGGCCACAGATACGCAGTATTTT; CDR3 protein: CASSVGQGATDTQYF
V gene: TRBV9; clone size: .; D gene: .; J gene: TRBJ2-2; CDR3 DNA: TGTGCCAGCAGCGTAGATAGCGTCCCCGGGGAGCTGTTTTTT; CDR3 protein: CASSVDSVPGELFF
V gene: TRBV11-2; clone size: few; D gene: TRBD1; J gene: TRBJ2-7; CDR3 DNA: TGTGCCAGCAGCGGGACAGGGCTGGCCTACGAGCAGTACTTC; CDR3 protein: CASSGTGLAYEQYF
V gene: TRBV20-1; clone size: .; D gene: .; J gene: TRBJ1-2; CDR3 DNA: TGCAGTGCTAGAGAGTACTATGGCTACACCTTC; CDR3 protein: CSAREYYGYTF
V gene: TRBV7-7; clone size: .; D gene: TRBD2; J gene: TRBJ2-2; CDR3 DNA: TGTGCTAGCAGCTTCACTAGCGGGGCGAACACCGGGGAGCTGTTTTTT; CDR3 protein: CASSFTSGANTGELFF
V gene: TRBV6-4; clone size: .; D gene: .; J gene: TRBJ2-1; CDR3 DNA: TGTGCCAGCAGTTACTTGAACCGAGGGTACAATGAGCAGTTCTTC; CDR3 protein: CASSYLNRGYNEQFF
V gene: TRBV25-1; clone size: .; D gene: TRBD1; J gene: TRBJ2-2; CDR3 DNA: TGTGCCAGCAGTACACGGACAGGTTGGACCGGGGAGCTGTTTTTT; CDR3 protein: CASSTRTGWTGELFF
V gene: TRBV14; clone size: many; D gene: .; J gene: TRBJ1-2; CDR3 DNA: TGTGCCAGCAGCCAGTGGGGAGCTAACTATGGCTACACCTTC; CDR3 protein: CASSQWGANYGYTF
V gene: TRBV9; clone size: .; D gene: .; J gene: TRBJ1-2; CDR3 DNA: TGTGCCAGCTGGACTCTAGGGGGCTATGGCTACACCTTC; CDR3 protein: CASWTLGGYGYTF
V gene: TRBV5-1; clone size: .; D gene: TRBD1; J gene: TRBJ2-1; CDR3 DNA: TGCGCCAGCAGGCCGCCGGGACAGGGAATAGGCAATGAGCAGTTCTTC; CDR3 protein: CASRPPGQGIGNEQFF
V gene: TRBV15; clone size: many; D gene: .; J gene: TRBJ2-7; CDR3 DNA: TGTGCCACCAGCAGAGATGCCCGATACGAGCAGTACTTC; CDR3 protein: CATSRDARYEQYF
V gene: TRBV9; clone size: .; D gene: TRBD1; J gene: TRBJ2-7; CDR3 DNA: TGTGCCAGCAGCGTAGGGGACAGGGCCTACGAGCAGTACTTC; CDR3 protein: CASSVGDRAYEQYF
V gene: TRBV27; clone size: few; D gene: .; J gene: TRBJ2-7; CDR3 DNA: TGTGCCAGCAGTTTGGGGAAGGGGACCTACGAGCAGTACTTC; CDR3 protein: CASSLGKGTYEQYF
V gene: TRBV7-8; clone size: .; D gene: .; J gene: TRBJ1-3; CDR3 DNA: TGTGCCAGCAGCTTAGCCGGGGGAAACACCATATATTTT; CDR3 protein: CASSLAGGNTIYF
V gene: TRBV2; clone size: .; D gene: .; J gene: TRBJ1-2; CDR3 DNA: TGTGCCAGCAGTTTGTCGCCGGGACCTAACTATGGCTACACCTTC; CDR3 protein: CASSLSPGPNYGYTF
V gene: TRBV4-1; clone size: few; D gene: .; J gene: TRBJ1-1; CDR3 DNA: TGCGCCACGCGAGGACTGCTCCGAAACACTGAAGCTTTCTTT; CDR3 protein: CATRGLLRNTEAFF
V gene: TRBV6-1; clone size: .; D gene: .; J gene: TRBJ2-7; CDR3 DNA: TGTGCCAGCACAGACAGTCCCTTAAGCTCCTACGAGCAGTACTTC; CDR3 protein: CASTDSPLSSYEQYF